This is a list of T cell receptor beta chains from one sample in a study of blood T cells in healthy people across ages. Using its own MiXCR run on the 5' RACE reads, TCRdb lists one record per CDR3 protein. Seen here are around 780,000 distinct CDR3 sequences, about 56% observed once, and the top ten hold around 24%. The sequenced material came from blood. All receptors come from a man aged 35 to 55 in good health. The CDR3 runs from the conserved cysteine through the conserved F or W. Each record gives: D gene, J gene, V gene, clone size, CDR3 protein, CDR3 DNA. The D gene is left open where the match is weak. Size tells how often a clone was seen (once, few, many) or the class of an expanded clone, and some rows leave it out.

NA | TRBJ2-3 | TRBV10-3 | NA | CAISEQLVTDTQYF | TGTGCCATCAGTGAGCAGTTAGTCACAGATACGCAGTATTTT
NA | TRBJ1-1 | TRBV28 | once | CASSLPPHTGGRGAFF | TGTGCCAGCAGTCTGCCACCGCATACAGGTGGGAGGGGAGCTTTCTTT
TRBD1 | TRBJ1-5 | TRBV6-2/TRBV6-3 | NA | CASSYTYSGTGFNQPQHF | TGTGCCAGCAGTTACACTTACTCGGGGACAGGGTTCAATCAGCCCCAGCATTTT
NA | TRBJ2-3 | TRBV28 | NA | CASRVQGSTDTQYF | TGTGCCAGCCGGGTACAGGGTTCTACAGATACGCAGTATTTT
NA | TRBJ1-2 | TRBV20-1 | NA | CSAREGHQGGYTF | TGCAGTGCTAGAGAGGGCCATCAGGGGGGCTACACCTTC
NA | TRBJ2-5 | TRBV7-2 | NA | CASSLSPGRGVETQYF | TGTGCCAGCAGCTTAAGCCCGGGCAGGGGCGTGGAGACCCAGTACTTC
TRBD1 | TRBJ1-2 | TRBV14 | few | CASSQGYEGATGYTF | TGTGCCAGCAGCCAAGGTTACGAGGGGGCAACTGGCTACACCTTC
TRBD2 | TRBJ2-3 | TRBV20-1 | NA | CSARDLARTSGGRDTQYF | TGCAGTGCTAGAGATCTAGCACGGACTAGCGGGGGGAGAGATACGCAGTATTTT
NA | TRBJ2-5 | TRBV27 | NA | CASSLLGDLEQYF | TGTGCCAGCAGTCTACTAGGGGATCTTGAGCAGTACTTC
NA | TRBJ2-3 | TRBV27 | NA | CASSSTDSQYF | TGTGCCAGCAGTTCCACAGATTCGCAGTATTTT